Sequencing of this TCR beta chain was carried out in a study of PD-1 blockade in classical Hodgkin lymphoma. Study-wide findings and caveats: Some patients started nivolumab under 1 year after ASCT, and they were excluded.

The germline V and J ends were trimmed by 3 bases and 13 bases, with 15 bases remaining between them. The V gene's germline CDR1 is MNHEY and CDR2 SMNVEV (reference sequence). The CDR3 length is 12 residues. Produced via immunoSEQ multiplex PCR; TCRdb's table is partial and in-frame only. In the table there are 15,000 or so clones, around 82% of which are singletons. Judged by abundance, this clone is medium-sized. What it binds is not known. Each of the patients experienced relapse following autologous stem cell transplantation, and their brentuximab vedotin exposure differed. Reported best responses ranged across complete response, partial response or progressive disease.

This specimen consisted of peripheral blood mononuclear cells (PBMCs), obtained before the second cycle of nivolumab. The TCR sequence derives from a human donor with classical Hodgkin lymphoma. The chain combines TRBV27 with TRBJ1-2; no reliable D call. The CDR3 sequence is CASSLDGRACTF. In nucleotides, the CDR3 is TGTGCCAGCAGTTTGGACGGCCGGGCTTGCACCTTC.